Listed here are 30 T cell receptor beta chains from one sample, sequenced in a study of blood T cell repertoires in COVID-19 (dated by TCRdb to about 2020). Library preparation employed the immunoSEQ multiplex PCR assay. TCRdb took this table from immuneACCESS and kept in-frame rearrangements with V and J called. Such tables lack part of the clones; where checked against another copy, unresolved V genes explain under half of the gap, and the rest is unexplained. Counted in this sample were about 220,000 clones; 86% of them appeared once. 2.2% of the sample goes to the ten largest clones. Material: peripheral blood. These receptors were collected from a young man who had recovered from COVID-19.

J is TRBJ2-3 and V is TRBV9, with TRBD2 identical over 11 bases. This CDR3 spans 15 amino acids. Per germline, CDR1 SGDLS and CDR2 YYNGEE. V dropped 4 bases and J dropped 5; count of bases not matched to a gene: 6. CDR3 DNA: TGTGCCAGCAGCAATCTAGCGGGGGGACTAGATACGCAGTATTTT. Translating gives CASSNLAGGLDTQYF.

This clone came up once. The sample contains more than one DNA sequence encoding this CDR3. This chain joins TRBV19 and TRBJ2-1; D unclear. CDR1 and CDR2 (germline): LNHDA, SQIVND (reference sequence). Trimming took off 3 bases at V and 7 bases at J, with 4 bases between the two ends. The CDR3 contains 11 residues. The CDR3 DNA sequence: TGTGCCAGTAGTATCAGTAATGAGCAGTTCTTC. This gives the protein CASSISNEQFF.

The chain has TRBV5-1 and TRBJ2-5; 9 positions agree with TRBD2. This CDR3 has 17 residues. V lost 4 bases, J lost 7 bases, and 17 bases stayed unmatched. Germline assignment: CDR1 SGHRS and CDR2 YFSETQ. CDR3 DNA: TGCGCCAGCAGCCCCTTACCGGGACTAGCTCCCCCGAGGACCCAGTACTTC. It specifies CASSPLPGLAPPRTQYF.

The chain is built from TRBV10-2 and TRBJ2-7, with TRBD2 as a possible D gene (7 bases). This CDR3 comprises 15 residues. Germline CDR1 WSHSY, CDR2 SAAADI. V dropped 8 bases and J dropped 7 bases, with 24 bases sitting between them. The CDR3 DNA reads as TGCGCCAGCGTAGAAAGGGGGGGCTCACTTGGGGAGCAGTACTTC. The encoded protein is CASVERGGSLGEQYF.

V usage is TRBV7-9 and J usage is TRBJ2-7; 9 bases map to TRBD1. In germline, CDR1 is SEHNR, CDR2 FQNEAQ (reference sequence). Trimming took 5 bases from V and 2 from J; bases not matched to a gene: 16. This CDR3 region has 18 residues. The CDR3 DNA is TGTGCCAGCAGCCATCCACAAAAAACCGGGACAGGGCCCTACGAGCAGTACTTC. Residues: CASSHPQKTGTGPYEQYF.

The chain carries TRBV18 and TRBJ2-7; D may be TRBD2 (6 bases). Germline loops: CDR1 KGHSH, CDR2 LQKENI. V dropped 2 bases and J dropped 7 bases, with 21 bases sitting between them. The CDR3 length is 16 residues. The CDR3 spells CASSPGNGGGLWEQYF. DNA of the CDR3: TGTGCCAGCTCACCAGGAAACGGGGGAGGCTTGTGGGAGCAGTACTTC.

The chain is built from TRBV10-3 and TRBJ2-7, with D hard to call. The V end lost 4 bases, the J end lost 5 bases, and 9 bases lay between the germline ends. This CDR3 comprises 12 residues. Germline V gene sequence: CDR1 ENHRY, CDR2 SYGVKD. CDR3 residues: CAISAFFNEQYF. CDR3 DNA: TGTGCCATCAGTGCGTTTTTTAACGAGCAGTACTTC.

The gene calls are TRBV4-2 and TRBJ1-2, with a weak D call TRBD1 (6 bases). V shed 5 bases and J shed 5 bases, with 15 bases lying between them. Germline assignment: CDR1 LGHNA and CDR2 YNFKEQ. The length of the CDR3 is 14 residues. This CDR3 is CASSETGNEYGYTF. CDR3 coding DNA: TGTGCCAGCAGCGAAACAGGGAACGAATATGGCTACACCTTC.

Regarding this clone: At one of its ends the junction is not consistent with the germline gene, which may arise from a read error. The rearrangement joins TRBV19 to TRBJ1-1; TRBD1 matches at 7 bases. Germline V gene lookup returns CDR1 LNHDA and CDR2 SQIVND (reference sequence). The CDR3 length is 13 residues. DNA for the CDR3: TGTGCCAGTAGTGTAGACAGGGACACTGAAGCTTTCTTT. This encodes CASSVDRDTEAFF.

V usage is TRBV6-5 and J usage is TRBJ2-7; D may be TRBD1 (6 bases). Germline CDR1 MNHEY, CDR2 SVGAGI. V was cut by 0 bases and J by 7 bases, with 16 bases left in between. The CDR3 consists of 15 residues. CDR3 sequence reads: CASSYSAGRGFEQYF. The CDR3 DNA reads as TGTGCCAGCAGTTACTCGGCTGGCAGGGGTTTTGAGCAGTACTTC.

This chain connects TRBV9 to TRBJ1-2; D is undetermined. Trimming took off 0 bases at V and 4 bases at J, with 4 bases between the two ends. The germline gives CDR1 SGDLS, CDR2 YYNGEE. This CDR3 region has 12 residues. The CDR3 here is CASSVVGYGYTF. In DNA, the CDR3 is TGTGCCAGCAGCGTAGTCGGCTATGGCTACACCTTC.

CDR3 nucleotides: TGTGCCAGCAGTGGGACAGGGGTTGGGGCGGGCACGCGACAGCCCCAGCATTTT. It specifies CASSGTGVGAGTRQPQHF. The V and J genes are TRBV7-2 and TRBJ1-5; the match to TRBD1 covers 10 bases. Germline V gene sequence: CDR1 SGHTA, CDR2 FQGNSA. J lost 7 bases, V lost 6 bases, and 18 bases had no gene match. This CDR3 contains 18 residues.

The rearrangement uses TRBV7-9 and TRBJ1-2; maybe TRBD1 (5 bases). The germline V gene has CDR1 SEHNR and CDR2 FQNEAQ (reference sequence). Trimming cost V 5 bases and J 7 bases, with 20 bases left between them. The CDR3 is made up of 15 amino acids. The CDR3, as DNA: TGTGCCAGCAGCCCGATTGGGGCAGGGACTCTTGGCTACACCTTC. It translates to CASSPIGAGTLGYTF.

V usage is TRBV10-3 and J usage is TRBJ1-6; 9 bases are shared with TRBD1. The CDR3 loop spans 16 amino acids. V gave up 1 base and J gave up 5 bases; unmatched junction bases: 3. Germline CDR1 reads ENHRY; CDR2 reads SYGVKD. The CDR3 loop is CAISELQGANNSPLHF. Written as DNA, the CDR3 is TGTGCCATCAGTGAGTTACAGGGGGCAAATAATTCACCCCTCCACTTT.

On this clone itself: This same CDR3 is encoded by further DNA sequences in the sample. CDR3 coding DNA: TGTGCCAGCAGCCCTCGAGGCTACGAGCAGTACTTC. Residues: CASSPRGYEQYF. This chain joins TRBV12-3 or TRBV12-4 and TRBJ2-7, with no clear D. V was cut by 6 bases and J by 3 bases, with 9 bases left in between. The CDR3 spans 12 residues.

The chain joins TRBV7-2 to TRBJ1-2; D is ambiguous. CDR3 length: 17 amino acids. V lost 1 base and J 4 bases, leaving 19 bases between the germline ends. The germline CDR1 and CDR2 sequences are SGHTA and FQGNSA. CDR3 bases: TGTGCCAGCAGCTTAGGACAAAGGCTCATTCACCGCTATGGCTACACCTTC. This codes for CASSLGQRLIHRYGYTF.

This clone appeared a single time. CDR3 sequence: CATRDRDYEQYF. CDR3 sequence (DNA): TGTGCCACACGGGACAGGGATTACGAGCAGTACTTC. The chain joins TRBV10-3 to TRBJ2-7, with TRBD1 identical over 9 bases. The trim removed 10 bases at V and 4 bases at J, leaving 5 bases unmatched. CDR3 size: 12 residues. The germline gives CDR1 ENHRY, CDR2 SYGVKD.

Remarks on this clone: An end of the junction differs from the germline gene, which may be a read error. The chain couples TRBV12-3 or TRBV12-4 to TRBJ2-7; D unclear. The CDR3 has 13 amino acids. DNA for the CDR3: TGTGCCACCAGTGTCGACATTTCCTACGAGCAGTACTTC. This sequence encodes CATSVDISYEQYF.

The chain is built from TRBV6-4 and TRBJ1-2; D call uncertain. V was trimmed by 0 bases and J by 0 bases, leaving 8 bases between them. Germline CDR1 and CDR2: MRHNA and SNTAGT. The CDR3 is 15 amino acids. In nucleotides, the CDR3 is TGTGCCAGCAGTGACTCGCGGGAAGCTAACTATGGCTACACCTTC. Protein product: CASSDSREANYGYTF.

The chain carries TRBV5-8 and TRBJ2-1, with 10 positions matching TRBD1. Germline trimming cut 4 bases from V and 10 bases from J; bases unmatched to any gene: 23. Germline lookup yields CDR1 SGHTS and CDR2 YDEGEE. CDR3 length equals 19 residues. This CDR3 reads CASSPWFADRGQFSGEQFF. CDR3 sequence (DNA): TGTGCCAGCAGCCCGTGGTTCGCCGACAGGGGGCAGTTCTCGGGGGAGCAGTTCTTC.

The V gene is TRBV9, the J gene TRBJ2-5; 8 nucleotides align to TRBD2. V trimming: 3 bases; J trimming: 7 bases; junction bases outside the gene matches: 2. The CDR3 runs 12 residues. The germline V gene has CDR1 SGDLS and CDR2 YYNGEE. The chain's CDR3 is CASSGAGATQYF. CDR3 coding DNA: TGTGCCAGCAGCGGAGCGGGGGCGACCCAGTACTTC.

The J gene is TRBJ1-1, the V gene TRBV5-1; the D gene is possibly TRBD1 (5 bases). Between the trimmed V and J ends, which lost 0 bases and 5 bases, there was a span of 14 bases. Germline V gene sequence: CDR1 SGHRS, CDR2 YFSETQ. This CDR3 comprises 15 residues. CDR3: CASSLAGGGKTEAFF. In DNA, the CDR3 is TGCGCCAGCAGCTTGGCGGGGGGTGGGAAGACTGAAGCTTTCTTT.

The CDR3 DNA reads TGTGCCAGCATTCCGGGACAGGGGGCCCCTGAAGCTTTCTTT. Protein product: CASIPGQGAPEAFF. V usage is TRBV6-5 and J usage is TRBJ1-1; 12 bases are a match to TRBD1. Germline V CDR1 and CDR2: MNHEY, SVGAGI. The length of the CDR3 is 14 residues. The V and J ends lost 7 bases and 6 bases, in that order; junction bases with no gene match: 6.

The CDR3 region is CAIRDGQGAYEQYF. CDR3 nucleotide sequence: TGTGCCATCAGGGACGGGCAGGGGGCCTACGAGCAGTACTTC. The chain employs TRBV10-3 and TRBJ2-7; TRBD1 matches 7 bases. V was pared by 6 bases and J by 2 bases, with 7 bases of the junction left unmatched. Looked up from germline, CDR1 is ENHRY and CDR2 is SYGVKD. The CDR3 is 14 residues long.

The sample holds one count of this clone. The V and J genes are TRBV12-3 or TRBV12-4 and TRBJ2-3; D may be TRBD2 (6 bases). The CDR3 is made up of 12 amino acids. V dropped 8 bases and J dropped 5 bases, with 11 bases sitting between them. CDR3 amino acids: CASAVGGDTQYF. DNA for the CDR3: TGTGCCAGCGCCGTCGGGGGAGATACGCAGTATTTT.

This clone was found many times. The chain combines TRBV6-5 with TRBJ1-1, with TRBD1 matching over 7 bases. Germline lookup yields CDR1 MNHEY and CDR2 SVGAGI. With 2 bases clipped from V and 10 bases from J, the junction kept 7 bases outside the gene matches. The CDR3 loop spans 13 amino acids. The CDR3 sequence: CASSYGRQGRAFF. The CDR3 DNA is TGTGCCAGCAGTTACGGTCGACAGGGACGAGCTTTCTTT.

The gene calls are TRBV6-4 and TRBJ2-2; D might be TRBD2 (5 bases). The CDR3 is 14 amino acids. Germline V CDR1 and CDR2: MRHNA, SNTAGT. V was trimmed by 5 bases and J by 5 bases, leaving 12 bases between them. The CDR3 coding sequence is TGTGCCAGCAGTATCTCCCGGGGTACCGGGGAGCTGTTTTTT. Amino acid sequence: CASSISRGTGELFF.

This sequence joins TRBV7-2 and TRBJ2-7; no clear D gene. Per the germline V gene, CDR1 is SGHTA and CDR2 is FQGNSA. CDR3 length equals 15 residues. The V and J ends lost 1 base and 0 bases respectively, with 10 bases between them. This chain's CDR3 is CASSLVGVRSYEQYF. In DNA form, the CDR3 reads TGTGCCAGCAGCTTAGTGGGCGTCCGCTCCTACGAGCAGTACTTC. Looking up the rest from reference TRBV7-2 and TRBJ2-7 gives the full variable domain: GAGVSQSPSNKVTEKGKDVELRCDPISGHTALYWYRQSLGQGLEFLIYFQGNSAPDKSGLPSDRFSAERTGGSVSTLTIQRTQQEDSAVYLCASSLVGVRSYEQYFGPGTRLTVT.

The chain joins TRBV18 to TRBJ2-7, with a weak D call TRBD1 (5 bases). CDR3 length: 14 amino acids. Germline-derived CDR1 and CDR2 are KGHSH and LQKENI. Between the trimmed V and J ends, which lost 2 bases and 5 bases, there was a span of 13 bases. In nucleotides, the CDR3 is TGTGCCAGCTCACCAACGGCAGGGCAGAACGAGCAGTACTTC. Residues: CASSPTAGQNEQYF. The full variable domain, with the rest looked up from reference TRBV18 and TRBJ2-7, is NAGVMQNPRHLVRRRGQEARLRCSPMKGHSHVYWYRQLPEEGLKFMVYLQKENIIDESGMPKERFSAEFPKEGPSILRIQQVVRGDSAAYFCASSPTAGQNEQYFGPGTRLTVT.

The chain employs TRBV5-1 and TRBJ1-6, with D uncertain. With 5 bases removed from V and 8 bases from J, the gap between germline ends came to 20 bases. Looked up from germline, CDR1 is SGHRS and CDR2 is YFSETQ. The CDR3 spans 16 residues. The CDR3 DNA follows: TGCGCCAGCAGACCGAAGGTGGGAGCCCAAGATTCACCCCTCCACTTT. Its translation is CASRPKVGAQDSPLHF.